Each of the 19 T cell receptor beta chains below was sequenced from the same sample in a study of T cell responses to AZD1222 COVID-19 vaccine (dated by TCRdb to the early 2020s). Read against the paper, the sample's time point label means: baseline before first vaccination. Libraries were constructed by the immunoSEQ multiplex PCR assay. TCRdb re-hosts the immuneACCESS table, in-frame sequences only. Its copies lack some clones; in the studies checked, an unresolved V gene accounts for under half of them, and the cause for the rest is not known. This sample has tens of thousands of clones in its table, and roughly nine tenths of those were observed once. The ten largest clones capture 2.2% of the sample. The sequencing here drew on peripheral blood, taken on day 0 of AZD1222 vaccination. The receptors come from an adult in good health.

J is TRBJ1-5 and V is TRBV2; 7 bases are shared with TRBD1. This CDR3 spans 16 amino acids. Germline V gene data show CDR1 as SNHLY and CDR2 as FYNNEI. J was trimmed by 1 base and V by 4 bases; bases with no gene match: 7. CDR3 residues: CASSGLPTGSNQPQHF. The CDR3 DNA follows: TGTGCCAGCAGTGGCCTCCCGACAGGGAGCAATCAGCCCCAGCATTTT.

This chain connects TRBV5-1 to TRBJ2-7; no firm D call. The germline gives CDR1 SGHRS, CDR2 YFSETQ. The length of the CDR3 is 13 residues. Trimming shortened V by 0 bases and J by 3 bases, and 7 bases separated the two germline ends. The CDR3 bases are TGCGCCAGCAGCTTGGGGGCAATCTACGAGCAGTACTTC. This encodes CASSLGAIYEQYF. Supplemented by reference TRBV5-1 and TRBJ2-7, the full variable domain reads KAGVTQTPRYLIKTRGQQVTLSCSPISGHRSVSWYQQTPGQGLQFLFEYFSETQRNKGNFPGRFSGRQFSNSRSEMNVSTLELGDSALYLCASSLGAIYEQYFGPGTRLTVT.

This clone has just a few counts. CDR3: CASSHRNPGSRRETQYF. The CDR3 DNA sequence: TGCGCCAGCAGCCACCGTAACCCCGGGTCGAGGAGGGAGACCCAGTACTTC. V gene TRBV4-1 combines with J gene TRBJ2-5; perhaps TRBD2 as D (5 bases). Per the germline V gene, CDR1 is MGHRA and CDR2 is YSYEKL. This CDR3 spans 17 amino acids. The V end was cut by 3 bases, the J end by 5 bases, with 22 bases between.

The V and J genes are TRBV6-1 and TRBJ1-2; D call uncertain. The CDR3 runs to 13 residues. The ends were cut back, 0 bases at V and 2 bases at J, with 4 bases in the middle. CDR1 is MNHNS, CDR2 SASEGT, per germline. CDR3: CASSEAANYGYTF. In DNA form, the CDR3 reads TGTGCCAGCAGTGAAGCGGCCAACTATGGCTACACCTTC.

The chain employs TRBV7-2 and TRBJ2-3; weak D call: TRBD2 (5 bases). The CDR3 extends over 14 amino acids. V was pared by 1 base and J by 5 bases, with 10 bases between. Germline V gene data show CDR1 as SGHTA and CDR2 as FQGNSA. CDR3 sequence reads: CASSLGTSGDTQYF. The CDR3 region has the DNA TGTGCCAGCAGCTTAGGGACTTCAGGAGATACGCAGTATTTT.

This sequence joins TRBV3-1 (or the pseudogene TRBV3-2) and TRBJ2-1; perhaps TRBD2 as D (6 bases). Germline V lookup: CDR1 LGHDT, CDR2 YNNKEL (reference sequence). Between the trimmed V and J ends, which lost 2 bases and 5 bases, there was a span of 10 bases. This CDR3 region has 14 residues. CDR3 sequence: CASSQRGGDNEQFF. Written as DNA, the CDR3 is TGTGCCAGCAGCCAACGAGGCGGGGACAATGAGCAGTTCTTC.

In nucleotides, the CDR3 is TGTGCCAGCAGTTTAGGGTTTCTGGAGCAGTACTTC. Translating gives CASSLGFLEQYF. V and J are TRBV12-3 or TRBV12-4 and TRBJ2-7; no clear D gene. The length of the CDR3 is 12 residues. The V and J ends lost 1 base and 7 bases respectively, with 8 bases between them.

The chain joins TRBV15 to TRBJ2-5; D gene ambiguous. Germline loops: CDR1 LNHNV, CDR2 YYDKDF (reference sequence). V lost 0 bases and J lost 1, with 9 bases in between. This CDR3 is built from 15 residues. This chain's CDR3 is CATSREQLGQETQYF. CDR3 coding DNA: TGTGCCACCAGCAGAGAACAGTTAGGCCAAGAGACCCAGTACTTC.

J is TRBJ2-5 and V is TRBV11-3; 8 nucleotides match TRBD2. Germline values: CDR1 SGHNT, CDR2 YENEEA. The CDR3 is made up of 15 amino acids. Trimming at V came to 3 bases and at J to 2 bases, leaving 5 bases not matched to a gene. CDR3 loop: CASSLDGGGQETQYF. The CDR3 DNA follows: TGTGCCAGCAGCTTGGACGGGGGGGGTCAAGAGACCCAGTACTTC.

V gene TRBV7-9 combines with J gene TRBJ1-5, with D possibly TRBD1 on 6 matching bases. CDR1 and CDR2 from the germline V gene are SEHNR and FQNEAQ (reference sequence). This CDR3 is 15 amino acids long. Trimming removed 5 bases at V and 3 bases at J, with 14 bases between. Here the CDR3 reads CASSRHWTDNQPQHF. In DNA, the CDR3 is TGTGCCAGCAGCCGTCACTGGACAGACAATCAGCCCCAGCATTTT.

V is TRBV30 and J is TRBJ1-6, with TRBD1 matching 7 bases. The V gene end was trimmed by 0 bases and the J gene end by 7 bases; junction bases not matched to a gene: 0. The V gene's germline CDR1 is GTSNPN and CDR2 SVGIG (reference sequence). The CDR3 contains 13 residues. The CDR3 region has the DNA TGTGCCTGGAGTGTACAGGGGAATTCACCCCTCCACTTT. Translated: CAWSVQGNSPLHF.

In its sample, this clone was seen once. This chain links TRBV5-6 with TRBJ2-7; 8 bases line up with TRBD1. CDR1 is SGHDT and CDR2 is YYEEEE in the germline V gene. V shed 4 bases and J 1 base; nucleotides not matched to a gene: 4. The CDR3 is 14 residues long. The CDR3: CASSLRQGSYEQYF. Here the CDR3 DNA reads TGTGCCAGCAGCCTTAGACAGGGGTCCTACGAGCAGTACTTC.

The J gene is TRBJ1-2, the V gene TRBV12-3 or TRBV12-4; TRBD1 matches 10 bases. J lost 8 bases, V lost 5 bases, and 5 bases had no gene match. The CDR3 totals 13 residues. The CDR3 sequence: CASSTWTGGGYTF. For the CDR3, the DNA is TGTGCCAGCAGTACTTGGACAGGGGGAGGCTACACCTTC.

V is TRBV30 and J is TRBJ2-2, with D tentatively TRBD1 (5 bases). Germline V gives CDR1 GTSNPN, CDR2 SVGIG (reference sequence). CDR3 length: 14 residues. V shed 3 bases and J shed 3 bases, with 11 bases lying between them. CDR3 sequence reads: CAWRTDYYTGELFF. The CDR3 DNA is TGTGCCTGGAGGACAGATTATTACACCGGGGAGCTGTTTTTT.

The chain has TRBV3-1 (or the pseudogene TRBV3-2) and TRBJ1-2, with 8 nucleotides matching TRBD1. J lost 8 bases, V lost 1 base, and 6 bases had no gene match. The length of the CDR3 is 14 residues. CDR1 and CDR2 from the germline V gene are LGHDT and YNNKEL (reference sequence). The DNA for the CDR3 is TGTGCCAGCAGCCAAGCACCAGGGGGCTACGGCTACACCTTC. Protein product: CASSQAPGGYGYTF.

The chain employs TRBV5-1 and TRBJ2-1; D remains ambiguous. Trimming cost V 0 bases and J 8 bases, with 15 bases left between them. The length of the CDR3 is 15 residues. Per the germline V gene, CDR1 is SGHRS and CDR2 is YFSETQ. The CDR3 reads CASSLAAPGPYEQFF. The CDR3 DNA follows: TGCGCCAGCAGCTTGGCTGCCCCCGGGCCTTATGAGCAGTTCTTC.

The chain recombines TRBV6-4 with TRBJ1-2; a weak D match, TRBD1 (5 bases). Germline V gene data show CDR1 as MRHNA and CDR2 as SNTAGT. CDR3 length equals 15 residues. Trimming left V 2 bases short and J 4 bases short, with 14 bases between. The CDR3 nucleotides read TGTGCCAGCAGTGACCAGTTGGGGCAGGGCTATGGCTACACCTTC. It specifies CASSDQLGQGYGYTF.

This clone was recorded only once. This chain uses TRBV19 with TRBJ1-2; 9 positions agree with TRBD1. The CDR3 spans 19 residues. V trimming: 5 bases; J trimming: 0 bases; junction bases outside the gene matches: 16. Germline values: CDR1 LNHDA, CDR2 SQIVND (reference sequence). The CDR3 loop reads CASSDFGQGSEPTNYGYTF. As DNA, the CDR3 is TGTGCCAGTAGTGATTTCGGACAGGGGTCGGAACCCACTAACTATGGCTACACCTTC.

V and J are TRBV4-1 and TRBJ2-5; 8 nucleotides agree with TRBD1. Per germline, CDR1 MGHRA and CDR2 YSYEKL. V was pared by 4 bases and J by 1 base, with 14 bases of the junction left unmatched. The CDR3 consists of 18 residues. For the CDR3, the DNA is TGCGCCAGCAGCCCCCAGGGGGCTGGGAGTAATCCCCAAGAGACCCAGTACTTC. Encoded protein: CASSPQGAGSNPQETQYF.